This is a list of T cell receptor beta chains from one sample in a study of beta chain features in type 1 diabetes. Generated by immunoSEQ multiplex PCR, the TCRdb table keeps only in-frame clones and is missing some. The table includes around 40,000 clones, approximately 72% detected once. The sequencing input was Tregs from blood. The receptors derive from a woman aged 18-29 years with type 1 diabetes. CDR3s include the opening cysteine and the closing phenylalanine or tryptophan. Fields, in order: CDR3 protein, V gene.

CDR3aa: CASSSLGTSGYEQYF; v_gene: TRBV7-2
CDR3aa: CASSHQGRGNTEAFF; v_gene: TRBV4-1
CDR3aa: CASRTTTSNEQFF; v_gene: TRBV2
CDR3aa: CSAVRDRDYEQYF; v_gene: TRBV29-1
CDR3aa: CASSSRGRSSYNEQFF; v_gene: TRBV5-1
CDR3aa: CASSAGFINSNQPQHF; v_gene: TRBV19
CDR3aa: CASSAGRISYNEQFF; v_gene: TRBV2
CDR3aa: CSVLDPLAKNIQYF; v_gene: TRBV29-1
CDR3aa: CASSLASSGAYNEQFF; v_gene: TRBV7-2
CDR3aa: CATSRGTGVYGYTF; v_gene: TRBV15
CDR3aa: CASSINRGGWNTGELFF; v_gene: TRBV19